This entry describes one T cell receptor beta chain. What it binds is not known. Method: immunoSEQ multiplex PCR; TCRdb's copy keeps in-frame clones and lacks some. Seen here are roughly 71,000 clones, around 89% observed once, and the top ten hold 0.5% to 0.6%. Exclusion of a patient followed from autoimmune disease history or systemic immunosuppression. The sample comes from a study of OX40 agonist ivuxolimab in advanced cancers. Across the study: Three patients got partial responses; one had hepatocellular carcinoma and two had cutaneous melanoma. The study, taken as a whole, reports: Relative to CD4+ cells, CD8+ T cells on average had more expanded clones. Expansion of clones was among the lowest in partial responders at 0.1-3.0 mg/kg.

Germline assignment: CDR1 LNHNV and CDR2 YYDKDF (reference sequence). CDR3 length equals 13 residues. Between the trimmed V and J ends, which lost 4 bases and 2 bases, there was a span of 8 bases. The chain joins TRBV15 to TRBJ1-2; D is uncertain. The sequence was collected from an adult with an advanced solid tumor such as melanoma, head and neck, liver or kidney cancer. This sample comprised CD4+ or CD8+ T cells sorted from blood, obtained in a trial of the OX40 agonist ivuxolimab. CDR3 amino acids: CATSTQANYGYTF. The DNA of the CDR3 is TGTGCCACCAGCACTCAGGCCAACTATGGCTACACCTTC.